The present entry profiles one T cell receptor (beta chain) with its context. Per the germline V gene, CDR1 is SNHLY and CDR2 is FYNNEI. This CDR3 has 15 residues. V lost 6 bases to trimming and J lost 2 bases; unmatched junction nucleotides: 3. The entry originates in a study of blood T cell repertoires in COVID-19. As handled by the study authors: Using reference gene primer amplification, nucleated cell counts were estimated. TCRdb's copy holds only in-frame clones and misses some; the assay was immunoSEQ multiplex PCR. The D gene and trimming were derived from the DNA, and the V and J assignments and clone size from that table. Of 85,000 to 130,000 clones in the sample, roughly 80% are singletons; the top ten hold roughly 3.3%.

The receptor comes from a woman of 80 years or more with active or convalescent COVID-19. J is TRBJ1-6 and V is TRBV2, with 8 bases fitting TRBD1. What was sequenced was peripheral blood. The CDR3 DNA reads as TGTGCCAGCAGAGGACAGGGTGCCTATAATTCACCCCTCCACTTT. The encoded protein is CASRGQGAYNSPLHF.